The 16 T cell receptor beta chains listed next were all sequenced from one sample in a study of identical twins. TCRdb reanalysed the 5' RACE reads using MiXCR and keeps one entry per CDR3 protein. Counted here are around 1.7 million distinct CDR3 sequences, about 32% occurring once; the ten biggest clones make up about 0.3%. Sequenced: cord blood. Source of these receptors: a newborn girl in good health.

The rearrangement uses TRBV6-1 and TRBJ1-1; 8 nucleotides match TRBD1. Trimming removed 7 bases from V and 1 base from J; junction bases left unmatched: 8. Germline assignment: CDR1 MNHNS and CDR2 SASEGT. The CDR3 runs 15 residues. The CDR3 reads CASIQGDRRNTEAFF. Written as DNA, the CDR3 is TGTGCCAGCATTCAAGGGGACAGGCGGAACACTGAAGCTTTCTTT.

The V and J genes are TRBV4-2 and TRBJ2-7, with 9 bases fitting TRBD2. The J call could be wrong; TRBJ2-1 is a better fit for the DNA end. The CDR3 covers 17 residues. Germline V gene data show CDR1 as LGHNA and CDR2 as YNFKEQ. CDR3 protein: CASSQQSLREGAYEQFF. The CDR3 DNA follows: TGTGCCAGCAGCCAACAATCTCTGCGGGAGGGAGCCTACGAGCAGTTCTTC.

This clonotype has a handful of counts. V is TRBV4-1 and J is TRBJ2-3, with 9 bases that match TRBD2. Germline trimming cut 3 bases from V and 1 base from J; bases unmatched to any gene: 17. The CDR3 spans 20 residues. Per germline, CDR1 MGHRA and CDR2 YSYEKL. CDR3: CASSHLIRLADDHCTDTQYF. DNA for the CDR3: TGCGCCAGCAGCCATCTAATCCGACTAGCGGACGACCATTGCACAGATACGCAGTATTTT.

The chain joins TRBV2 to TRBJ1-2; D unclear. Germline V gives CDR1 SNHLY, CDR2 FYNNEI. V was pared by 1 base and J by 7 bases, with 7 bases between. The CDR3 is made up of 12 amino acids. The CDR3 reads CASSEGMGGYTF. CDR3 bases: TGTGCCAGCAGTGAAGGGATGGGTGGCTACACCTTC.

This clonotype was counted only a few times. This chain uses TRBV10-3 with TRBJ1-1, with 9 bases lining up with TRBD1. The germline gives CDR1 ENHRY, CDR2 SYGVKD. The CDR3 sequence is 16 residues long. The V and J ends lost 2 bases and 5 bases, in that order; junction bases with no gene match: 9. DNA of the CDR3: TGTGCCATCAGTGAGCCTCCGGGACAGGGAAGAACTGAAGCTTTCTTT. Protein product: CAISEPPGQGRTEAFF.

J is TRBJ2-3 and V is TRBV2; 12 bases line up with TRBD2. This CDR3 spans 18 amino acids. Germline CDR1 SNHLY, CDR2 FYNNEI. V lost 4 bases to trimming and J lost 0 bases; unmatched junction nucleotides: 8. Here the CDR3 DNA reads TGTGCCAGCAGTGGTTACCCTGGACTAGCGGGGAGCACAGATACGCAGTATTTT. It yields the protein CASSGYPGLAGSTDTQYF.

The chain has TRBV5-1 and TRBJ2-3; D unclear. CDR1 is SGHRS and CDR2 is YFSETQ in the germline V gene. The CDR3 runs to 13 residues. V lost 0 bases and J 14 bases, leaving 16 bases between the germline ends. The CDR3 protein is CASSLVPGYLGYF. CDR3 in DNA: TGCGCCAGCAGCTTGGTCCCAGGCTATTTAGGGTATTTT.

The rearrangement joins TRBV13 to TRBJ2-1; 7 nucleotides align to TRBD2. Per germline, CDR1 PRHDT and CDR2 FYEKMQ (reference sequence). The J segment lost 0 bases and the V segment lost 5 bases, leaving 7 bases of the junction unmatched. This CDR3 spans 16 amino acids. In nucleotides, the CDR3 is TGTGCCAGCAGCATCGGACTAGACCTCTCCTACAATGAGCAGTTCTTC. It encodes CASSIGLDLSYNEQFF.

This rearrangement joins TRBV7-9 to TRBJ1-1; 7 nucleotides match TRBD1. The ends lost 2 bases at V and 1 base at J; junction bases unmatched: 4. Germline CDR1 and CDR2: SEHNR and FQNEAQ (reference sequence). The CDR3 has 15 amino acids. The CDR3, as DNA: TGTGCCAGCAGCTTACGGGAGGGGGCGAACACTGAAGCTTTCTTT. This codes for CASSLREGANTEAFF.

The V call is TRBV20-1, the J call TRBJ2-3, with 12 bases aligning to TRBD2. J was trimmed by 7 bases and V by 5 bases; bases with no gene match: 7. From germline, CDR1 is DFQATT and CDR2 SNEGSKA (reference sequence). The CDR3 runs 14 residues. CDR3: CSAPLAGGGNTQYF. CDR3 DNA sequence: TGCAGTGCTCCCCTAGCGGGAGGGGGGAATACGCAGTATTTT.

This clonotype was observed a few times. The CDR3 loop reads CASSYISGQGYPYEQFF. As DNA, the CDR3 is TGTGCCAGCAGTTACATATCGGGACAGGGGTATCCTTACGAGCAGTTCTTC. This sequence joins TRBV28 and TRBJ2-1, with TRBD1 identical over 10 bases. Trimming cost V 4 bases and J 10 bases; bases outside gene matches: 16. This CDR3 has 17 amino acids. The V gene's germline CDR1 is MDHEN and CDR2 SYDVKM.

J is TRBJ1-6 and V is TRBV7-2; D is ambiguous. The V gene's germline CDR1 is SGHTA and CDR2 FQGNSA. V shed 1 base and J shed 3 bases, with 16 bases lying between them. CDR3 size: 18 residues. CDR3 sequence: CASSLVLVGRNYNSPLHF. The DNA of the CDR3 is TGTGCCAGCAGCTTAGTCTTGGTCGGAAGAAACTATAATTCACCCCTCCACTTT.

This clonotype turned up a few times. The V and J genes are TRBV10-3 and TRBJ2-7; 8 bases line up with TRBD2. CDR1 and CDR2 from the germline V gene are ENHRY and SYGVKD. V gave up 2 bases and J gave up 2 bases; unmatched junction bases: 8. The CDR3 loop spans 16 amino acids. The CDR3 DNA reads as TGTGCCATCAGTGAGGTCGGTAGCGGGACCACCTACGAGCAGTACTTC. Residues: CAISEVGSGTTYEQYF.

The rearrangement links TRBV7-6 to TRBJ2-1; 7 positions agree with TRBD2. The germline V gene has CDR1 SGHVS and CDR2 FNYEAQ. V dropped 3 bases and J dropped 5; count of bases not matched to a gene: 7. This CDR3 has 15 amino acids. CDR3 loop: CASSFKRGPHNEQFF. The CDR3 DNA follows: TGTGCCAGCAGCTTTAAGCGGGGACCACACAATGAGCAGTTCTTC.

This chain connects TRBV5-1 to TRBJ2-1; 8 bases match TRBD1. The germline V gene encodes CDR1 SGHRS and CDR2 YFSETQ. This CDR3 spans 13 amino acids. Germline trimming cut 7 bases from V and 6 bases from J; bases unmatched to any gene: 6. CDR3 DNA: TGCGCCAGCTTACAGGGGGGTGCCAATGAGCAGTTCTTC. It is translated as CASLQGGANEQFF.

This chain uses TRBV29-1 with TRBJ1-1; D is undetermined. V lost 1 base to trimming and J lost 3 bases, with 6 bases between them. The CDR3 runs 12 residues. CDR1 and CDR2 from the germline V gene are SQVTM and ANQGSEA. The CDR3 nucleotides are TGCAGCGTTGAAGGCCAGGACACTGAAGCTTTCTTT. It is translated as CSVEGQDTEAFF.